The source of this TCR beta chain is a study of control samples from healthy donors and cancer patients (dated by TCRdb to 2020 to 2022). Concerning this clone itself: The target of this receptor is not known. Base qualities are not recorded, but no much larger clone differs from it by a single base.

CDR1 and CDR2 were assigned from the germline V gene (reference sequence) as LGHDT and YNNKEL. Trimming costs V 4 bases and J 7 bases, and their ends lie 10 bases apart. Reading from cysteine to phenylalanine, the CDR3 counts 12 amino acids. Kept here is only the CDR3 DNA, which spans 36 bases and is read in frame from base 1. The method behind the library was the immunoSEQ multiplex PCR assay. The table comes from immuneACCESS by way of TCRdb, which keeps in-frame sequences with V and J called. Part of the clones is missing from these tables; in studies checked, under half for an unresolved V gene and the rest for unknown reasons. The sample includes fewer than 150,000 clones, with around 90% observed a single time. The ten largest make up more than 2% of the sample.

Sample: blood. Rearrangement joined TRBV3-1 (or the pseudogene TRBV3-2) to TRBJ1-1, and the D gene may be TRBD1, 6 bases matching. The receptor was derived from a man aged 18 to 29 in good health. The DNA sequence is as follows: TGTGCCAGCAGCCCCGAACAGGGTGAAGCTTTCTTT. Its translation reads: CASSPEQGEAFF.